Included here is one T cell receptor (beta chain) sequence, with context. These data are taken from a study of blood T cell repertoires in COVID-19. Across the study: Donors in the United States, Italy and Spain gave samples during acute or convalescent COVID-19.

In the source study's methods: Amplification of reference gene primers was used by the study to estimate nucleated cell counts. Measured with immunoSEQ multiplex PCR; TCRdb has only the in-frame clones, and not every one. V and J calls plus clone size are reproduced from that table; the DNA served to infer D and trimming. The sample lists 250,000 to 350,000 clones, approximately 90% seen once, with roughly 5.9% in the top ten. CDR1 and CDR2 (germline): MNHEY, SVGEGT. J gave up 6 bases and V 0 bases, and 12 bases lay outside the gene matches. The CDR3 runs 17 residues. This sequence originates from a woman in her fifties or sixties with COVID-19, enrolled during active disease. The gene calls are TRBV6-2 or TRBV6-3 and TRBJ2-3, with 7 bases matching TRBD2. The specimen sequenced was peripheral blood. CDR3 in DNA: TGTGCCAGCAGTTACTCGGCGCGGGAGTTGACGCAGGATACGCAGTATTTT. It translates to CASSYSARELTQDTQYF.